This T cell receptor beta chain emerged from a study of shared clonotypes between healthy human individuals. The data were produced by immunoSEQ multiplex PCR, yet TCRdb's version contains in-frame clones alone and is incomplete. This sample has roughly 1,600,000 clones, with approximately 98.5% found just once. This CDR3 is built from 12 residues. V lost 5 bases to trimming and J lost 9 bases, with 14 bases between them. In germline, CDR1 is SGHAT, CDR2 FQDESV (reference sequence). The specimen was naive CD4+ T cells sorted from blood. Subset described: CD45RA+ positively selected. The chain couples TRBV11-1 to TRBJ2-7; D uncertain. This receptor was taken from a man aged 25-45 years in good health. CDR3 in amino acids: CASSQTTPPQYF. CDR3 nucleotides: TGTGCCAGCAGCCAAACTACACCCCCGCAGTACTTC.